The sequence of this TCR beta chain was determined in a study of vaccination and CD4 T cells after COVID-19. On this clonotype itself: Its antigen is not known.

Cultured CD4+ T-cell DNA underwent Oncomine TCR Beta short-read sequencing. TCRdb re-called the PCR reads through MiXCR, storing one row per CDR3 protein. The data show under 12,000 distinct CDR3 sequences, with roughly 77% seen just once and roughly an eighth held by the top ten. Treatment here: approximately 9-day PBMC culture with coronavirus spike peptide pools or control peptides (ViraFEST assay). Germline V gene lookup returns CDR1 MNHNS and CDR2 SASEGT. The V and J ends lost 3 bases and 11 bases respectively, with 14 bases between them. The CDR3 loop spans 13 amino acids. The source of this sequence is a human donor who had recovered from COVID-19. The sequencing input was CD4+ T cells from blood, cultured in vitro. The V gene is TRBV6-1, the J gene TRBJ1-5; a possible D gene is TRBD1 (5 bases). CDR3 DNA: TGTGCCAGCAGTGATCTGGGACTTGGGGCCCAGCATTTT. Amino acids: CASSDLGLGAQHF.